The next 3 T cell receptor beta chains were all read from a single sample in a study of blood T cell repertoires in COVID-19 (TCRdb year 2020). Libraries were built with the immunoSEQ multiplex PCR assay. This immuneACCESS table, as held by TCRdb, lists in-frame sequences with V and J called but not all clones. Of the missing ones, under half trace to an unresolved V gene in checked studies; the others have no known cause. The sample includes 250,000 to 350,000 clones, with around nine tenths observed a single time. Approximately 12% of the sample goes to the ten largest clones. The sequencing sample was made of peripheral blood. The source of these receptors is a woman aged 55-70 years with acute or convalescent COVID-19.

V is TRBV10-3 and J is TRBJ2-3; 10 bases map to TRBD2. The V gene end was trimmed by 0 bases and the J gene end by 4 bases; junction bases not matched to a gene: 4. The germline gives CDR1 ENHRY, CDR2 SYGVKD. This CDR3 comprises 16 residues. CDR3 DNA sequence: TGTGCCATCAGTGAGTCCGCTAGCGGGAGCCCAGATACGCAGTATTTT. It translates to CAISESASGSPDTQYF.

Details on this clone: Additional DNA sequences in this sample encode the identical CDR3. The J gene is TRBJ1-1, the V gene TRBV6-2 or TRBV6-3; no reliable D call. CDR3 size: 14 residues. V lost 0 bases and J 5 bases, leaving 10 bases between the germline ends. Germline V gives CDR1 MNHEY, CDR2 SVGEGT. CDR3 nucleotide sequence: TGTGCCAGCAGTTACTCGCGGGGAATAACTGAAGCTTTCTTT. Translating it yields CASSYSRGITEAFF.

This sequence joins TRBV24-1 and TRBJ1-5, with 8 bases aligning to TRBD1. J lost 12 bases, V lost 3 bases, and 15 bases had no gene match. CDR3 length: 16 amino acids. Germline CDR1 is KGHDR and CDR2 is SFDVKD. The CDR3 region has the DNA TGTGCCACCAGTGATGGCGGGACAGGCAAATCAGACCTCCAGCATTTT. Its translation is CATSDGGTGKSDLQHF.